The next 7 T cell receptor beta chains were all read from a single sample in a study of beta chain features in type 1 diabetes. Every bit of the isolated RNA underwent reverse transcription, so sequencing read expressed TCRB transcripts. Sequencing used immunoSEQ multiplex PCR; TCRdb keeps in-frame clones, though not all of them. The sample has 200,000 to 250,000 clones, over 11% seen once. For these receptors, no antigen is known. General study results and limits: In all four CD4+ subsets, TCRB CDR3 length was significantly, moderately reduced in type 1 diabetes.

The sequenced sample was naive CD4+ T cells from blood. The receptors come from a young man with type 1 diabetes.

The rearrangement links TRBV18 to TRBJ2-3; 8 positions match TRBD2. The CDR3 is 17 residues long. Germline V gene data show CDR1 as KGHSH and CDR2 as LQKENI. Unmatched junction bases numbered 10, after V lost 5 bases and J lost 0 bases. CDR3 nucleotides: TGTGCCAGCTCATCCGGAACTAGACTAGCGAGCACAGATACGCAGTATTTT. The encoded protein is CASSSGTRLASTDTQYF. Together with reference TRBV18 and TRBJ2-3, the CDR3 gives the full variable domain: NAGVMQNPRHLVRRRGQEARLRCSPMKGHSHVYWYRQLPEEGLKFMVYLQKENIIDESGMPKERFSAEFPKEGPSILRIQQVVRGDSAAYFCASSSGTRLASTDTQYFGPGTRLTVL.

The chain combines TRBV6-1 with TRBJ2-1; 9 bases line up with TRBD2. CDR1 is MNHNS, CDR2 SASEGT, per germline. The V gene end was trimmed by 2 bases and the J gene end by 3 bases; junction bases not matched to a gene: 5. There are 16 residues in the CDR3. CDR3 sequence: CASSESLAGIYNEQFF. CDR3 in DNA: TGTGCCAGCAGTGAAAGTCTAGCGGGAATCTACAATGAGCAGTTCTTC.

This clone appeared a few times. The chain carries TRBV11-2 and TRBJ2-3, with TRBD1 matching over 7 bases. Germline values: CDR1 SGHAT, CDR2 FQNNGV. V gave up 5 bases and J gave up 0 bases; unmatched junction bases: 2. There are 14 residues in the CDR3. The CDR3 loop is CASSGTVSTDTQYF. Here the CDR3 DNA reads TGTGCCAGCAGCGGGACAGTCAGCACAGATACGCAGTATTTT.

This clone was seen only a few times. The V gene is TRBV15, the J gene TRBJ1-1, with D uncertain. Germline CDR1 reads LNHNV; CDR2 reads YYDKDF (reference sequence). This CDR3 has 13 amino acids. The V gene lost 0 bases and the J gene lost 7 bases, with 9 bases spanning the gap. CDR3 nucleotides: TGTGCCACCAGCAGAGATCGAGGGTATGAAGCTTTCTTT. The encoded protein is CATSRDRGYEAFF. The entire variable domain, with the rest obtained from reference TRBV15 and TRBJ1-1, is as follows: DAMVIQNPRYQVTQFGKPVTLSCSQTLNHNVMYWYQQKSSQAPKLLFHYYDKDFNNEADTPDNFQSRRPNTSFCFLDIRSPGLGDTAMYLCATSRDRGYEAFFGQGTRLTVV.

This clone was observed a handful of times. The chain links TRBV5-1 to TRBJ2-5; D not resolved. This CDR3 has 13 amino acids. With 3 bases removed from V and 5 bases from J, the gap between germline ends came to 11 bases. The germline V gene encodes CDR1 SGHRS and CDR2 YFSETQ. The DNA for the CDR3 is TGCGCCAGCAGCTCCTCCAAGAGCGAGACCCAGTACTTC. Its translation: CASSSSKSETQYF.

This clone came up a few times. The V call is TRBV5-1, the J call TRBJ2-7, with 11 positions matching TRBD1. The CDR3 has 15 amino acids. The trim removed 4 bases at V and 3 bases at J, leaving 6 bases unmatched. Germline V CDR1 and CDR2: SGHRS, YFSETQ. The CDR3 bases are TGCGCCAGCAGCAAACCGGGACAGGGGGTCTACGAGCAGTACTTC. Protein sequence: CASSKPGQGVYEQYF.

This sequence joins TRBV6-6 and TRBJ2-5; D gene uncertain. Germline V lookup: CDR1 MNHNY, CDR2 SVGAGI (reference sequence). The CDR3 is 13 amino acids. V was shortened by 10 bases and J by 1 base, with 13 bases between the two germline ends. The CDR3, as DNA: TGTGCCACCAGGTCCGAGCTCCAAGAGACCCAGTACTTC. It yields the protein CATRSELQETQYF.